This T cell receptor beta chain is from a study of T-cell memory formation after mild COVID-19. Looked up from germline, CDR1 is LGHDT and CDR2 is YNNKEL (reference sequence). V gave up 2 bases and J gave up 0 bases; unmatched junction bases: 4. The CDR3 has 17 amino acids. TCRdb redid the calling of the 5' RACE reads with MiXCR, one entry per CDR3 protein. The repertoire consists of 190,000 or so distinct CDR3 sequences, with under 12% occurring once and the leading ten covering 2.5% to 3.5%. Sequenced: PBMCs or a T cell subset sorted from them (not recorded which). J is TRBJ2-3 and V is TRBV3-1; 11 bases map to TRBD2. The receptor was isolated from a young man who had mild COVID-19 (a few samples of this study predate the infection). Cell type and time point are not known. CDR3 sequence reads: CASSQPGLAVSTDTQYF. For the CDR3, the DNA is TGTGCCAGCAGCCAACCGGGACTAGCGGTTAGCACAGATACGCAGTATTTT.